Sequencing of this T cell receptor (beta chain) was carried out in a study of blood T cell repertoires in COVID-19. Germline V gives CDR1 SQVTM, CDR2 ANQGSEA. V lost 3 bases, J lost 6 bases, and 18 bases lay in between. The CDR3 sequence is 15 residues long. The table came from immunoSEQ multiplex PCR; TCRdb's copy has only in-frame clones and leaves some out. This table has over 250,000 clones, around 89% appearing once. Sequencing was done on a sample of PBMCs or T cells enriched from blood (not recorded which). The V and J genes are TRBV29-1 and TRBJ2-1, with D tentatively TRBD1 (6 bases). The sequence was collected from a man aged 35 to 55 who had recovered from COVID-19. The CDR3 here is CSVDGQGNNGNEQFF. The CDR3 DNA reads TGCAGCGTTGACGGTCAGGGGAATAACGGCAATGAGCAGTTCTTC.